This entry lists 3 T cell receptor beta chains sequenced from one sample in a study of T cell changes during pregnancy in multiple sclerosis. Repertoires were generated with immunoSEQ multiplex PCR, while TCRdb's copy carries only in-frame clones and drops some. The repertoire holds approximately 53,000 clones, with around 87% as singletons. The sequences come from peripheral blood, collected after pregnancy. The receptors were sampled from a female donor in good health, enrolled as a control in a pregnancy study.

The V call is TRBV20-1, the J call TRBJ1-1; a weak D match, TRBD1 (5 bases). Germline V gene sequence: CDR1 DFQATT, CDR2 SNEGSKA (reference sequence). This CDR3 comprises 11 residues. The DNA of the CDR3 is TGCAGCACAAGGGGGAACACTGAAGCTTTCTTT. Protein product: CSTRGNTEAFF.

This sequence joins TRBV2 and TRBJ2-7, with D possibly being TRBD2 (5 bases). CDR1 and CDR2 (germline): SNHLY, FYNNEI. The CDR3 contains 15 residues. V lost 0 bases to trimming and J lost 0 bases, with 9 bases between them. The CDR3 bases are TGTGCCAGCAGTGAAGCTCCGGGGTCCTCCTACGAGCAGTACTTC. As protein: CASSEAPGSSYEQYF.

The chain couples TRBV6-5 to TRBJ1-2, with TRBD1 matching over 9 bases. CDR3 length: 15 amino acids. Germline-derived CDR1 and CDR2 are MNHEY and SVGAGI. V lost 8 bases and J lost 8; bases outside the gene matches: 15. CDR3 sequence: CASGPKDRGAGGYTF. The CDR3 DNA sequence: TGTGCCAGCGGTCCCAAGGACAGGGGAGCGGGGGGCTACACCTTC.